The next 28 T cell receptor beta chains were all read from a single sample in a study of response to subunit inactivated influenza vaccine. TCRdb used MiXCR to reprocess the RT-PCR reads, holding one entry per CDR3 protein. The sample records roughly 620,000 distinct CDR3 sequences, roughly 12% being singletons. These data are also associated with another study on T cells expressing NK-cell markers. That investigation notes: In generating TCR beta cDNA, 5'RACE template switching with UMIs was used.

The material sequenced was PBMCs from blood, taken on the day of vaccination. These receptors were collected from a man in his forties or fifties who received an inactivated influenza vaccine.

The chain has TRBV4-2 and TRBJ2-1; the D gene is possibly TRBD2 (6 bases). Trimming pared 4 bases from V and 5 bases from J, leaving 9 bases between. CDR1 and CDR2 from the germline V gene are LGHNA and YNFKEQ. CDR3 length: 13 amino acids. CDR3 coding DNA: TGTGCCAGCAGCCCACGGGAGAACAATGAGCAGTTCTTC. It yields the protein CASSPRENNEQFF.

This clonotype was detected a few times. The V and J genes are TRBV11-2 and TRBJ2-1, with 12 bases matching TRBD2. V trimming: 5 bases; J trimming: 8 bases; junction bases outside the gene matches: 13. The CDR3 is 17 amino acids. Germline V gene lookup returns CDR1 SGHAT and CDR2 FQNNGV. CDR3 nucleotides: TGTGCCAGCAGCAGCCTCCTGACTAGCGGGGGAGGGGATGAGCAGTTCTTC. It specifies CASSSLLTSGGGDEQFF.

This sequence joins TRBV19 and TRBJ2-5; the match to TRBD2 covers 9 bases. The germline CDR1 and CDR2 sequences are LNHDA and SQIVND (reference sequence). J gave up 1 base and V 4 bases, and 10 bases lay outside the gene matches. The CDR3 totals 17 residues. The CDR3 DNA reads TGTGCCAGTAGTACACGAAATAGCGGGGGTTTCCAAGAGACCCAGTACTTC. It yields the protein CASSTRNSGGFQETQYF.

This chain links TRBV29-1 with TRBJ2-2; D not certain. The germline V and J ends were trimmed by 4 bases and 2 bases, with 8 bases remaining between them. There are 13 residues in the CDR3. Per the germline V gene, CDR1 is SQVTM and CDR2 is ANQGSEA. CDR3 residues: CSVVASNTGELFF. For the CDR3, the DNA is TGCAGCGTTGTGGCATCTAACACCGGGGAGCTGTTTTTT.

This clonotype showed up just a few times. The rearrangement joins TRBV6-5 to TRBJ1-2; D may be TRBD1 (5 bases). This CDR3 region has 12 residues. V lost 6 bases and J lost 8, with 13 bases in between. Germline assignment: CDR1 MNHEY and CDR2 SVGAGI. The CDR3 sequence is CASRSGQGGYTF. The CDR3 nucleotides read TGTGCCAGCAGGTCGGGGCAGGGCGGCTACACCTTC.

This clonotype has a handful of counts. This chain joins TRBV10-3 and TRBJ2-1; 8 bases line up with TRBD2. V lost 2 bases to trimming and J lost 5 bases; unmatched junction nucleotides: 11. CDR1 and CDR2 (germline): ENHRY, SYGVKD. The CDR3 is 17 residues long. CDR3 nucleotides: TGTGCCATCAGTGAGCACCGGACTAGCAGAGGGAACAATGAGCAGTTCTTC. This translates into CAISEHRTSRGNNEQFF.

This clonotype was recorded at least ten times. V usage is TRBV6-2 or TRBV6-3 and J usage is TRBJ2-7; 7 nucleotides line up with TRBD2. Germline CDR1 and CDR2: MNHEY and SVGEGT. V dropped 7 bases and J dropped 1; count of bases not matched to a gene: 4. The CDR3 spans 13 residues. This CDR3 is CASTSGRSYEQYF. The CDR3 bases are TGTGCCAGCACTAGCGGCAGATCCTACGAGCAGTACTTC.

This clonotype came up a few times. The genes are TRBV7-9 and TRBJ1-2; 7 nucleotides align to TRBD1. The CDR3 length is 15 residues. Germline V gives CDR1 SEHNR, CDR2 FQNEAQ (reference sequence). J lost 4 bases, V lost 0 bases, and 5 bases had no gene match. CDR3 sequence reads: CASSLAGGDVYGYTF. CDR3 sequence (DNA): TGTGCCAGCAGCTTAGCAGGGGGCGACGTCTATGGCTACACCTTC. Filled out from reference TRBV7-9 and TRBJ1-2, the complete variable domain reads DTGVSQNPRHKITKRGQNVTFRCDPISEHNRLYWYRQTLGQGPEFLTYFQNEAQLEKSRLLSDRFSAERPKGSFSTLEIQRTEQGDSAMYLCASSLAGGDVYGYTFGSGTRLTVV.

This clonotype came up a few times. The genes are TRBV11-1 and TRBJ2-2, with TRBD1 as a possible D gene (5 bases). CDR1 SGHAT and CDR2 FQDESV come from the germline V gene (reference sequence). Trimming stripped 5 bases from V and 2 bases from J, with 15 bases between. This CDR3 is 16 amino acids long. CDR3 sequence (DNA): TGTGCCAGCAGCCCCCCGGCTAGGGGCAACACCGGGGAGCTGTTTTTT. Its translation is CASSPPARGNTGELFF.

This clonotype was observed a handful of times. This sequence joins TRBV30 and TRBJ2-7; TRBD1 is a possible D gene (6 bases). The CDR3 is 14 residues long. From germline, CDR1 is GTSNPN and CDR2 SVGIG (reference sequence). V lost 4 bases to trimming and J lost 4 bases, with 17 bases between them. The CDR3 DNA follows: TGTGCCTGGAACCTTCAGGGGCCCTCTTACGAGCAGTACTTC. Residues: CAWNLQGPSYEQYF.

This clonotype was seen many times. The chain carries TRBV6-1 and TRBJ2-5, with TRBD2 matching over 11 bases. CDR3 length: 16 residues. V trimming: 2 bases; J trimming: 4 bases; junction bases outside the gene matches: 6. In germline, CDR1 is MNHNS, CDR2 SASEGT. In DNA form, the CDR3 reads TGTGCCAGCAGTGAATCCCTAGCGGGAGGCGGAGAGACCCAGTACTTC. It codes for CASSESLAGGGETQYF.

The rearrangement joins TRBV5-1 to TRBJ2-2; tentatively, D is TRBD1 (6 bases). CDR3 length: 15 residues. The V end lost 4 bases, the J end lost 6 bases, and 16 bases lay between the germline ends. Germline lookup yields CDR1 SGHRS and CDR2 YFSETQ. CDR3 protein: CASSKGGVDAGELFF. The CDR3 DNA sequence: TGCGCCAGCAGCAAAGGGGGAGTTGACGCCGGGGAGCTGTTTTTT. The full variable domain, with the rest looked up from reference TRBV5-1 and TRBJ2-2, is KAGVTQTPRYLIKTRGQQVTLSCSPISGHRSVSWYQQTPGQGLQFLFEYFSETQRNKGNFPGRFSGRQFSNSRSEMNVSTLELGDSALYLCASSKGGVDAGELFFGEGSRLTVL.

The chain is built from TRBV20-1 and TRBJ1-5; D call uncertain. Per the germline V gene, CDR1 is DFQATT and CDR2 is SNEGSKA (reference sequence). This CDR3 comprises 13 residues. Trimming cost V 3 bases and J 5 bases, with 11 bases left between them. As DNA, the CDR3 is TGCAGTGCTAGTCCGCAGAATTATCAGCCCCAGCATTTT. Protein sequence: CSASPQNYQPQHF.

The chain couples TRBV14 to TRBJ2-2; D gene ambiguous. In germline, CDR1 is SGHDN, CDR2 FVKESK. Trimming removed 1 base at V and 6 bases at J, with 6 bases between. The CDR3 contains 13 residues. The CDR3 DNA reads as TGTGCCAGCAGCCAAGTCACGGCCGGGGAGCTGTTTTTT. This encodes CASSQVTAGELFF.

CDR3 region: CASSPHYRGDTQYF. In nucleotides, the CDR3 is TGTGCCAGCAGCCCACACTATCGGGGGGATACGCAGTATTTT. The rearrangement links TRBV7-2 to TRBJ2-3; TRBD2 might be the D (6 bases). The CDR3 runs 14 residues. Germline V lookup: CDR1 SGHTA, CDR2 FQGNSA. The V end was cut by 5 bases, the J end by 6 bases, with 15 bases between. Drawing the rest from reference TRBV7-2 and TRBJ2-3, the complete variable domain is GAGVSQSPSNKVTEKGKDVELRCDPISGHTALYWYRQSLGQGLEFLIYFQGNSAPDKSGLPSDRFSAERTGGSVSTLTIQRTQQEDSAVYLCASSPHYRGDTQYFGPGTRLTVL.

The chain joins TRBV6-2 or TRBV6-3 to TRBJ2-1, with 10 bases fitting TRBD2. There are 16 residues in the CDR3. Germline assignment: CDR1 MNHEY and CDR2 SVGEGT. J lost 7 bases, V lost 0 bases, and 6 bases had no gene match. DNA of the CDR3: TGTGCCAGCAGTTACTCTCCTAGCGGGAGTTTTAATGAGCAGTTCTTC. Amino acids: CASSYSPSGSFNEQFF.

This clonotype was detected ten times or more. The chain links TRBV29-1 to TRBJ1-1; 8 bases are shared with TRBD1. This CDR3 contains 13 residues. Germline trimming cut 4 bases from V and 0 bases from J; bases unmatched to any gene: 1. Germline assignment: CDR1 SQVTM and CDR2 ANQGSEA. CDR3 residues: CSVAGGMNTEAFF. The CDR3 nucleotides read TGCAGCGTTGCAGGGGGCATGAACACTGAAGCTTTCTTT.

This clonotype was seen only a few times. This chain connects TRBV7-2 to TRBJ1-1; D gene ambiguous. Germline CDR1 SGHTA, CDR2 FQGNSA. CDR3 length: 12 residues. V was cut by 3 bases and J by 3 bases, with 5 bases left in between. The CDR3 DNA follows: TGTGCCAGCAGCTTTCTCGACACTGAAGCTTTCTTT. Encoded protein: CASSFLDTEAFF.

The genes are TRBV6-1 and TRBJ1-2; no clear D. The germline V gene has CDR1 MNHNS and CDR2 SASEGT. The CDR3 extends over 15 amino acids. Between the trimmed V and J ends, which lost 6 bases and 2 bases, there was a span of 16 bases. The CDR3 loop is CASSLESGGNYGYTF. In DNA form, the CDR3 reads TGTGCCAGCAGCCTAGAGAGCGGTGGGAACTATGGCTACACCTTC.

A few counts support this clonotype. This chain connects TRBV6-1 to TRBJ1-5; TRBD1 is a possible D gene (6 bases). V lost 6 bases to trimming and J lost 6 bases, with 18 bases between them. CDR1 and CDR2 from the germline V gene are MNHNS and SASEGT. The CDR3 contains 15 residues. CDR3 amino acids: CASSSGPGASQPQHF. The CDR3 DNA reads TGTGCCAGCAGCTCAGGGCCGGGGGCAAGTCAGCCCCAGCATTTT.

The chain is built from TRBV14 and TRBJ1-2; D unresolved. Germline V gene lookup returns CDR1 SGHDN and CDR2 FVKESK. Between the trimmed V and J ends, which lost 1 base and 4 bases, there was a span of 13 bases. This CDR3 comprises 15 residues. The CDR3 protein is CASSQGLLIGYGYTF. CDR3 DNA: TGTGCCAGCAGCCAAGGGCTTCTAATCGGCTATGGCTACACCTTC.

This clonotype was observed a handful of times. The V call is TRBV10-3, the J call TRBJ2-7; 8 bases are a match to TRBD2. Germline V gene sequence: CDR1 ENHRY, CDR2 SYGVKD. This CDR3 contains 14 residues. Germline trimming cut 6 bases from V and 2 bases from J; bases unmatched to any gene: 6. Here the CDR3 reads CAISKRESAYEQYF. The CDR3 bases are TGTGCCATCAGCAAGCGGGAGTCTGCCTACGAGCAGTACTTC.

DNA for the CDR3: TGTGCCAGCAGCTTATCTCTAGCGGGGGGGCAGGAGACCCAGTACTTC. This sequence encodes CASSLSLAGGQETQYF. The chain carries TRBV7-2 and TRBJ2-5; 12 bases match TRBD2. The junction had 6 bases not matched to a gene; V was cut back by 2 bases and J by 5 bases. This CDR3 has 16 amino acids. Germline V gives CDR1 SGHTA, CDR2 FQGNSA.

The V gene is TRBV6-5, the J gene TRBJ1-1; D is undetermined. CDR1 is MNHEY, CDR2 SVGAGI, per germline. CDR3 length: 13 amino acids. The V and J ends lost 4 bases and 3 bases respectively, with 9 bases between them. CDR3 DNA sequence: TGTGCCAGCAGTTCCTACAGTTACACTGAAGCTTTCTTT. It codes for CASSSYSYTEAFF.

This clonotype was found a few times. The chain carries TRBV18 and TRBJ1-5; tentative D call: TRBD1 (6 bases). CDR3 length equals 17 residues. The germline CDR1 and CDR2 sequences are KGHSH and LQKENI. V was pared by 0 bases and J by 3 bases, with 15 bases between. The chain's CDR3 is CASSPPLRGLVNQPQHF. The DNA for the CDR3 is TGTGCCAGCTCACCACCTTTACGGGGGCTGGTCAATCAGCCCCAGCATTTT. The full variable domain, with the rest looked up from reference TRBV18 and TRBJ1-5, is NAGVMQNPRHLVRRRGQEARLRCSPMKGHSHVYWYRQLPEEGLKFMVYLQKENIIDESGMPKERFSAEFPKEGPSILRIQQVVRGDSAAYFCASSPPLRGLVNQPQHFGDGTRLSIL.

V gene TRBV15 combines with J gene TRBJ2-1; unclear D gene. Germline values: CDR1 LNHNV, CDR2 YYDKDF (reference sequence). V lost 0 bases and J lost 9, with 15 bases in between. This CDR3 has 15 amino acids. DNA for the CDR3: TGTGCCACCAGCAGAGATCAAGGGCTGGTGGCTGAGCAGTTCTTC. Protein: CATSRDQGLVAEQFF.

This clonotype came up a few times. The rearrangement joins TRBV20-1 to TRBJ1-2; 7 bases fit TRBD1. J lost 0 bases, V lost 0 bases, and 13 bases had no gene match. Germline V gene data show CDR1 as DFQATT and CDR2 as SNEGSKA (reference sequence). CDR3 length: 18 amino acids. CDR3 sequence (DNA): TGCAGTGCTAGAGATTCGGTATCGACGGGACAGACTAACTATGGCTACACCTTC. Amino acids: CSARDSVSTGQTNYGYTF.

This sequence joins TRBV29-1 and TRBJ2-7, with D maybe TRBD2 (6 bases). CDR3 length: 15 residues. In germline, CDR1 is SQVTM, CDR2 ANQGSEA. The ends were cut back, 3 bases at V and 0 bases at J, with 15 bases in the middle. Here the CDR3 reads CSVDSGTGASYEQYF. The CDR3 DNA follows: TGCAGCGTTGACTCCGGGACGGGAGCCTCCTACGAGCAGTACTTC.